The rows below give T cell receptor beta chains drawn from one sample of a study of technical replicates of blood from four donors. The table came from immunoSEQ multiplex PCR; TCRdb's copy has only in-frame clones and leaves some out. The sample comprises about 66,000 clones, roughly 90% of which are singletons, and about 4.7% rests with the top ten. Sequenced material: PBMCs. The receptors were gathered from a human donor in good health. Some clones in this sample may be carry-over from other donors' samples. CDR3s include the opening cysteine and the closing phenylalanine or tryptophan. A D gene is named only where the DNA matches it firmly. The size of a clone is reported for some rows only, either as once, few or many, or as a class for expanded clones.

j_call,v_call,clone_size,d_call,cdr3_nt,cdr3_aa
TRBJ2-7,TRBV14,-,-,TGTGCCAGCAGCCAAGGGGGACTCCCCCCCTACGAGCAGTACTTC,CASSQGGLPPYEQYF
TRBJ2-5,TRBV19,-,TRBD2,TGTGCCAGTAATACCGGAATGGGGGGGCAAGAGACCCAGTACTTC,CASNTGMGGQETQYF
TRBJ1-5,TRBV5-1,-,-,TGCGCCAGCAGTGGGGGGGTGGGGCAGCCCCAGCATTTT,CASSGGVGQPQHF
TRBJ2-1,TRBV5-4,-,-,TGTGCCAGCAGCACCCTCCGGGTTAGGGGCCTAAATGAGCAGTTCTTC,CASSTLRVRGLNEQFF
TRBJ2-7,TRBV6-4,-,-,TGTGCCAGCGCTACAGGTGGGCCGAGCGAGCAGTACTTC,CASATGGPSEQYF
TRBJ2-7,TRBV7-9,-,-,TGTGCCAGCACACCTGGCGGGTTACGCTCCTACGAGCAGTACTTC,CASTPGGLRSYEQYF
TRBJ1-2,TRBV28,-,-,TGTGCCAGCAGTTTGGCGGGTGACTATGGCTACACCTTC,CASSLAGDYGYTF
TRBJ2-5,TRBV4-1,-,TRBD1,TGCGCCAGCAGCCGGTGGGGACAGGGGGTCCAAGAGACCCAGTACTTC,CASSRWGQGVQETQYF
TRBJ1-2,TRBV4-2,-,-,TGTGCCAGCACTCGCATCGGGGAATCGAGTATGAGAGGCTACACCTTC,CASTRIGESSMRGYTF
TRBJ1-3,TRBV6-1,-,-,TGTGCCAGCAGTGACACTAGAAACACCATATATTTT,CASSDTRNTIYF
TRBJ2-7,TRBV15,-,TRBD2,TGTGCCACCAGCAGGGGTGATGGGGGGGATCAGCCCTACGAGCAGTACTTC,CATSRGDGGDQPYEQYF
TRBJ2-7,TRBV10-2,-,-,TGCGCCAGCAGACCCGAACAGGGATGGAGCTCCTACGAGCAGTACTTC,CASRPEQGWSSYEQYF
TRBJ1-1,TRBV5-6,-,-,TGTGCCAGCAGCTTCTACCGCGCCGAAGCTTTCTTT,CASSFYRAEAFF
TRBJ2-5,TRBV7-6,-,TRBD2,TGTGCCAGCAGCCGCGGCGGGGGTGGAGAGACCCAGTACTTC,CASSRGGGGETQYF
TRBJ2-7,TRBV7-6,-,TRBD2,TGTGCCAGCAGCCCAACAAGCGGGGGGGCCTACGAGCAGTACTTC,CASSPTSGGAYEQYF
TRBJ2-5,TRBV7-8,-,TRBD2,TGTGCCAGCATCTACTACGGCGGGGGGAGGGGAGAGACCCAGTACTTC,CASIYYGGGRGETQYF
TRBJ1-1,TRBV7-2,-,-,TGTGCCAGCAGCGCCGCCCGAGACACTGAAGCTTTCTTT,CASSAARDTEAFF
TRBJ2-1,TRBV5-1,-,TRBD2,TGCGCCAGCAGCCACCCACGACTAGCGGGAGATCGAAATGAGCAGTTCTTC,CASSHPRLAGDRNEQFF
TRBJ2-1,TRBV14,once,-,TGTGCCAGCAGCCAAGCGGGGGGCGGTTACAATGAGCAGTTCTTC,CASSQAGGGYNEQFF
TRBJ2-7,TRBV27,few,TRBD2,TGTGCCAGCAGTTTGAGCGGGGGGGGCTCCTACGAGCAGTACTTC,CASSLSGGGSYEQYF
TRBJ2-1,TRBV12-2,-,-,TGTGCAAGTCGTCTTAGCGGGAGCCCCAATGAGCAGTTCTTC,CASRLSGSPNEQFF
TRBJ2-7,TRBV19,-,-,TGTGCCAGTAGTCTGCAGGGAATGGGTTCCTACGAGCAGTACTTC,CASSLQGMGSYEQYF
TRBJ1-4,TRBV10-3,once,TRBD1,TGTGCCATCACGGACAGGGAGAATGAAAAACTGTTTTTT,CAITDRENEKLFF
TRBJ1-4,TRBV5-5,-,-,TGTGCCAGCAGCTTGCCCCAGGGAGGGGAAAAACTGTTTTTT,CASSLPQGGEKLFF
TRBJ1-2,TRBV6-5,-,TRBD1,TGTGCCAGCAGCTGGACAGGAGAAAACTATGGCTACACCTTC,CASSWTGENYGYTF
TRBJ1-1,TRBV18,-,-,TGTGCCAGCTCACCACGGGCGGGGCTGATGAACACTGAAGCTTTCTTT,CASSPRAGLMNTEAFF
TRBJ2-5,TRBV5-1,few,TRBD2,TGCGCCAGCAGCCCCGGGGGGGCCGTCGAGACCCAGTACTTC,CASSPGGAVETQYF
TRBJ1-3,TRBV19,once,-,TGTGCCAGTAGTATCGGCAGTGGAGCTGGAAACACCATATATTTT,CASSIGSGAGNTIYF
TRBJ2-2,TRBV5-1,-,-,TGCGCCACATACCCGCAGGGGAAGGTGTCCACCGGGGAGCTGTTTTTT,CATYPQGKVSTGELFF
TRBJ2-5,TRBV4-1,-,-,TGCGCCAGCAGTCGAGGGGGTAGGGAGACCCAGTACTTC,CASSRGGRETQYF
TRBJ1-2,TRBV18,-,-,TGTGCCAGCTCACCACCGACACGTGACTATGGCTACACCTTC,CASSPPTRDYGYTF
TRBJ2-1,TRBV2,-,-,TGTGCCAGCACCTCAGGGTTTGTGCAGTTCTTC,CASTSGFVQFF
TRBJ2-1,TRBV5-1,-,TRBD1,TGCGCCAGCAGGGGACAGCTTTCCTACAATGAGCAGTTCTTC,CASRGQLSYNEQFF
TRBJ2-5,TRBV9,-,TRBD2,TGTGCCAGCAGCGTAGGGAACGGGAGGGCGGAGACCCAGTACTTC,CASSVGNGRAETQYF
TRBJ2-5,TRBV4-2,-,-,TGTGCCAGCAGCCGAGTGACAGAGCAAGAGACCCAGTACTTC,CASSRVTEQETQYF
TRBJ1-1,TRBV27,-,-,TGTGCCAGCAGTTTAAGGAGGGACTGGAACACTGAAGCTTTCTTT,CASSLRRDWNTEAFF
TRBJ1-2,TRBV13,-,TRBD1,TGTGCCAGCAGCTCAGGGTTGGGACAGACTTATGGCTACACCTTC,CASSSGLGQTYGYTF
TRBJ2-7,TRBV7-2,-,-,TGTGCCAGCAGCTTAGATTCCTACTACGAGCAGTACTTC,CASSLDSYYEQYF
TRBJ1-5,TRBV19,once,TRBD1,TGTGCCAGTAGTATAAGGACAGGGGGCATCAATCAGCCCCAGCATTTT,CASSIRTGGINQPQHF
TRBJ2-5,TRBV18,-,-,TGTGCCAGCTCACCACCGGTAGCAGAGACCCAGTACTTC,CASSPPVAETQYF
TRBJ2-5,TRBV13,once,TRBD1,TGTGCCAGCAGCCTTAGGAAGCGACAGGGGGCCCAAGAGACCCAGTACTTC,CASSLRKRQGAQETQYF
TRBJ1-2,TRBV30,-,TRBD1,TGTGCCTGGAGCGACGACAGGGCTTATGGCTACACCTTC,CAWSDDRAYGYTF
TRBJ1-2,TRBV19,once,TRBD1,TGTGCCAGTAGGACAGGGAGCGATGGCTACACCTTC,CASRTGSDGYTF
TRBJ2-5,TRBV7-9,-,TRBD1,TGTGCCAGCAGCCCGAGAGACAGGGAGCGGGAGACCCAGTACTTC,CASSPRDRERETQYF
TRBJ1-5,TRBV18,once,-,TGTGCCAGCTCACCAAACGGTCGCAATCAGCCCCAGCATTTT,CASSPNGRNQPQHF
TRBJ2-7,TRBV7-2,-,-,TGTGCCAGCAGCGAGGTATGGGGCATTGAGCAGTACTTC,CASSEVWGIEQYF
TRBJ1-1,TRBV7-9,-,TRBD1,TGTGCCAGCAGCCCCCGGACAGGGGGAGACACTGAAGCTTTCTTT,CASSPRTGGDTEAFF
TRBJ2-1,TRBV7-2,-,-,TGTGCCAGCAGCCCACAGGTTCGTAGCTCCTACAATGAGCAGTTCTTC,CASSPQVRSSYNEQFF
TRBJ2-2,TRBV19,-,TRBD2,TGTGCCAGTAGTTCCGGGACTAGCGGGAACACCGGGGAGCTGTTTTTT,CASSSGTSGNTGELFF
TRBJ2-2,TRBV2,once,-,TGTGCCAGCAGTTCCGGGTCCCGCCGGGTCGGGGAGCTGTTTTTT,CASSSGSRRVGELFF
TRBJ2-7,TRBV9,few,TRBD2,TGTGCCAGCAGCGTAGAGGGTAGCGGGGGCTACGAGCAGTACTTC,CASSVEGSGGYEQYF
TRBJ1-1,TRBV6-1,-,-,TGTGCCAGCAGTTTTGGCGGAAACACTGAAGCTTTCTTT,CASSFGGNTEAFF
TRBJ1-1,TRBV7-2,-,-,TGTGCCAGCAGCTTAGATACCGGGGTTAAGGAAGCTTTCTTT,CASSLDTGVKEAFF
TRBJ2-6,TRBV2,-,TRBD1,TGTGCCAGCAGTGTACAGGGGGCAGGTGGGGCCAACGTCCTGACTTTC,CASSVQGAGGANVLTF